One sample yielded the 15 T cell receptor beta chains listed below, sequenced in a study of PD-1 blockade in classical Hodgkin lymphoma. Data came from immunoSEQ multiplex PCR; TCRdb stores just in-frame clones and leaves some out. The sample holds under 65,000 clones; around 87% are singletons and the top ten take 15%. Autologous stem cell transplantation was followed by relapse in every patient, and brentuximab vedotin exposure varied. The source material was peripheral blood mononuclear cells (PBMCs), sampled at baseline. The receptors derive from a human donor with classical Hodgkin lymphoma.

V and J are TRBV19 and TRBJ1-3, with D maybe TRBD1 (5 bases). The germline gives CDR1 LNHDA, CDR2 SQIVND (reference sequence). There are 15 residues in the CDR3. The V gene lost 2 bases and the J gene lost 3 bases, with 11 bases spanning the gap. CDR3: CASSINRGVGNTIYF. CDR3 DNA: TGTGCCAGTAGTATAAACCGAGGGGTTGGAAACACCATATATTTT.

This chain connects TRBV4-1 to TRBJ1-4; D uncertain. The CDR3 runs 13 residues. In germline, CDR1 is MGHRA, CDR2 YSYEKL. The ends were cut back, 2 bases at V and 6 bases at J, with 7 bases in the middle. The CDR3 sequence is CASSQKAYEKLFF. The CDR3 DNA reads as TGCGCCAGCAGCCAAAAGGCTTATGAAAAACTGTTTTTT.

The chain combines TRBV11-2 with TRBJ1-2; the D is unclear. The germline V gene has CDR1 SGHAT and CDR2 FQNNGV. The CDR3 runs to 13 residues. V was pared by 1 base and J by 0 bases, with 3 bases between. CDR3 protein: CASSLGTNYGYTF. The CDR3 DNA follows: TGTGCCAGCAGCTTAGGGACTAACTATGGCTACACCTTC.

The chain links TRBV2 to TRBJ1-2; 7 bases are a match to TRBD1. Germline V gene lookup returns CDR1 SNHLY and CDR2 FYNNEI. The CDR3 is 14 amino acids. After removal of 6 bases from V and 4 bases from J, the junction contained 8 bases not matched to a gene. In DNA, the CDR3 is TGTGCCAGCAGCCCCAGGGGGGGGCTCTATGGCTACACCTTC. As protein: CASSPRGGLYGYTF.

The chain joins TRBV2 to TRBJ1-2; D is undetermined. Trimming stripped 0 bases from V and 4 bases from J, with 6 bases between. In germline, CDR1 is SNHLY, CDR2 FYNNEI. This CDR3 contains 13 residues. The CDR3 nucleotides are TGTGCCAGCAGTGAAGCGCCAGTCTATGGCTACACCTTC. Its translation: CASSEAPVYGYTF.

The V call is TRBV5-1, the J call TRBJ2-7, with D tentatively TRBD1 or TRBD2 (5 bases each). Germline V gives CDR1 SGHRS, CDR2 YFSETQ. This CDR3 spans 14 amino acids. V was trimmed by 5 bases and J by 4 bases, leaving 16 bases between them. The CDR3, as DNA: TGCGCCAGCAGAATGGGACCCGGGGTTTACGAGCAGTACTTC. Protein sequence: CASRMGPGVYEQYF. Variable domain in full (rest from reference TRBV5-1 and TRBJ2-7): KAGVTQTPRYLIKTRGQQVTLSCSPISGHRSVSWYQQTPGQGLQFLFEYFSETQRNKGNFPGRFSGRQFSNSRSEMNVSTLELGDSALYLCASRMGPGVYEQYFGPGTRLTVT.

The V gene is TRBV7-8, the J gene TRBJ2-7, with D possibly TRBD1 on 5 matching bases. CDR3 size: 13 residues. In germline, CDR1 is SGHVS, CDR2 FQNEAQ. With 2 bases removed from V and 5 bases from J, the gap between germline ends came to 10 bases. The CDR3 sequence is CASSLSRENEQYF. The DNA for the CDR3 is TGTGCCAGCAGCTTATCCAGGGAAAACGAGCAGTACTTC. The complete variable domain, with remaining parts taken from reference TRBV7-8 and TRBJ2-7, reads GAGVSQSPRYKVAKRGQDVALRCDPISGHVSLFWYQQALGQGPEFLTYFQNEAQLDKSGLPSDRFFAERPEGSVSTLKIQRTQQEDSAVYLCASSLSRENEQYFGPGTRLTVT.

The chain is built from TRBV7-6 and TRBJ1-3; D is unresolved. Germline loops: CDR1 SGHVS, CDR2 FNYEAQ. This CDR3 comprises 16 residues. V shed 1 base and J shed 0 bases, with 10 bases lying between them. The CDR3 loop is CASSLDGVYSGNTIYF. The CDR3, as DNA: TGTGCCAGCAGCTTAGACGGGGTTTACTCTGGAAACACCATATATTTT. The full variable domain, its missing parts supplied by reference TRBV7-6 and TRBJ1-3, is GAGVSQSPRYKVTKRGQDVALRCDPISGHVSLYWYRQALGQGPEFLTYFNYEAQQDKSGLPNDRFSAERPEGSISTLTIQRTEQRDSAMYRCASSLDGVYSGNTIYFGEGSWLTVV.

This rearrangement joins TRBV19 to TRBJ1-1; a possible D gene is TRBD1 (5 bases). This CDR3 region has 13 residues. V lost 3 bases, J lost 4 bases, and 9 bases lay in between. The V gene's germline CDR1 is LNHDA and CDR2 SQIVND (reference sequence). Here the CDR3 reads CASSMDTSTEAFF. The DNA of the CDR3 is TGTGCCAGTAGTATGGACACCTCCACTGAAGCTTTCTTT.

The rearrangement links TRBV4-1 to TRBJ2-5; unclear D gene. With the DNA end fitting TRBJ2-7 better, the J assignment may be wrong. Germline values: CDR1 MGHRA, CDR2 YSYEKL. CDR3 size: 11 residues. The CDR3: CASSDRYEQYF. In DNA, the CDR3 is TGCGCCAGCAGCGATAGGTACGAGCAGTACTTC.

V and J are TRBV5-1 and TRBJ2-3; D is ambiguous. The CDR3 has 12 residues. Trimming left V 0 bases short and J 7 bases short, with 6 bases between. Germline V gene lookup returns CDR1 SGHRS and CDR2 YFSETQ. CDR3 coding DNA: TGCGCCAGCAGCTTGGAGGACCATACGCAGTATTTT. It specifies CASSLEDHTQYF.

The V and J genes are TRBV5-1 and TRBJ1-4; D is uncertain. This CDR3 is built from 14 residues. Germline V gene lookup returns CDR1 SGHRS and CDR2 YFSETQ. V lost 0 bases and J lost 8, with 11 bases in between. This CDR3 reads CASSLALRSEKLFF. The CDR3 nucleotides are TGCGCCAGCAGCTTGGCCTTAAGGTCGGAAAAACTGTTTTTT.

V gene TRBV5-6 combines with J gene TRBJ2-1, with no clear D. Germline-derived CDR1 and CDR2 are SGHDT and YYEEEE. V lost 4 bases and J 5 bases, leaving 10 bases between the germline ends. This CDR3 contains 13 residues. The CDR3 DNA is TGTGCCAGCAGCAACGGGCAGCACAATGAGCAGTTCTTC. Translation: CASSNGQHNEQFF. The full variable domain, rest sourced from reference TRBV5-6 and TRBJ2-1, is DAGVTQSPTHLIKTRGQQVTLRCSPKSGHDTVSWYQQALGQGPQFIFQYYEEEERQRGNFPDRFSGHQFPNYSSELNVNALLLGDSALYLCASSNGQHNEQFFGPGTRLTVL.

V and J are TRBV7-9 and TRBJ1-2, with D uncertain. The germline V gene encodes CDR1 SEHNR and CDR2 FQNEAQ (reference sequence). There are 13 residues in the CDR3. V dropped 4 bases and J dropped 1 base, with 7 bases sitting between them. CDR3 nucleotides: TGTGCCAGCAGCTCCCGCGATAACTATGGCTACACCTTC. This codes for CASSSRDNYGYTF.

The CDR3 loop reads CASSGRHGTQYF. CDR3 DNA: TGTGCCAGCAGCGGGCGTCACGGGACGCAGTATTTT. The V call is TRBV9, the J call TRBJ2-3; D uncertain. V lost 3 bases and J 9 bases, leaving 11 bases between the germline ends. This CDR3 spans 12 amino acids. In germline, CDR1 is SGDLS, CDR2 YYNGEE.